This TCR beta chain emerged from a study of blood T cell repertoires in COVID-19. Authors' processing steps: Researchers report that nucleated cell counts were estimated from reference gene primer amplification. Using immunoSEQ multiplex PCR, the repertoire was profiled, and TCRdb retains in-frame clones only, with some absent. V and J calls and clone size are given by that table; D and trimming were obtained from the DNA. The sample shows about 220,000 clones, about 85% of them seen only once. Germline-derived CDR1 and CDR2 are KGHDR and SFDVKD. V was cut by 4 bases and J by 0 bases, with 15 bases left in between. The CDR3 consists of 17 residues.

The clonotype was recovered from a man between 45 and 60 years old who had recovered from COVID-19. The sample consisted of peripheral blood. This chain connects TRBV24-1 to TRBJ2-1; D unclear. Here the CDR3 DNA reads TGTGCCACCAGTGACCGCACGGGTCCCAGCTCCTACAATGAGCAGTTCTTC. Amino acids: CATSDRTGPSSYNEQFF.